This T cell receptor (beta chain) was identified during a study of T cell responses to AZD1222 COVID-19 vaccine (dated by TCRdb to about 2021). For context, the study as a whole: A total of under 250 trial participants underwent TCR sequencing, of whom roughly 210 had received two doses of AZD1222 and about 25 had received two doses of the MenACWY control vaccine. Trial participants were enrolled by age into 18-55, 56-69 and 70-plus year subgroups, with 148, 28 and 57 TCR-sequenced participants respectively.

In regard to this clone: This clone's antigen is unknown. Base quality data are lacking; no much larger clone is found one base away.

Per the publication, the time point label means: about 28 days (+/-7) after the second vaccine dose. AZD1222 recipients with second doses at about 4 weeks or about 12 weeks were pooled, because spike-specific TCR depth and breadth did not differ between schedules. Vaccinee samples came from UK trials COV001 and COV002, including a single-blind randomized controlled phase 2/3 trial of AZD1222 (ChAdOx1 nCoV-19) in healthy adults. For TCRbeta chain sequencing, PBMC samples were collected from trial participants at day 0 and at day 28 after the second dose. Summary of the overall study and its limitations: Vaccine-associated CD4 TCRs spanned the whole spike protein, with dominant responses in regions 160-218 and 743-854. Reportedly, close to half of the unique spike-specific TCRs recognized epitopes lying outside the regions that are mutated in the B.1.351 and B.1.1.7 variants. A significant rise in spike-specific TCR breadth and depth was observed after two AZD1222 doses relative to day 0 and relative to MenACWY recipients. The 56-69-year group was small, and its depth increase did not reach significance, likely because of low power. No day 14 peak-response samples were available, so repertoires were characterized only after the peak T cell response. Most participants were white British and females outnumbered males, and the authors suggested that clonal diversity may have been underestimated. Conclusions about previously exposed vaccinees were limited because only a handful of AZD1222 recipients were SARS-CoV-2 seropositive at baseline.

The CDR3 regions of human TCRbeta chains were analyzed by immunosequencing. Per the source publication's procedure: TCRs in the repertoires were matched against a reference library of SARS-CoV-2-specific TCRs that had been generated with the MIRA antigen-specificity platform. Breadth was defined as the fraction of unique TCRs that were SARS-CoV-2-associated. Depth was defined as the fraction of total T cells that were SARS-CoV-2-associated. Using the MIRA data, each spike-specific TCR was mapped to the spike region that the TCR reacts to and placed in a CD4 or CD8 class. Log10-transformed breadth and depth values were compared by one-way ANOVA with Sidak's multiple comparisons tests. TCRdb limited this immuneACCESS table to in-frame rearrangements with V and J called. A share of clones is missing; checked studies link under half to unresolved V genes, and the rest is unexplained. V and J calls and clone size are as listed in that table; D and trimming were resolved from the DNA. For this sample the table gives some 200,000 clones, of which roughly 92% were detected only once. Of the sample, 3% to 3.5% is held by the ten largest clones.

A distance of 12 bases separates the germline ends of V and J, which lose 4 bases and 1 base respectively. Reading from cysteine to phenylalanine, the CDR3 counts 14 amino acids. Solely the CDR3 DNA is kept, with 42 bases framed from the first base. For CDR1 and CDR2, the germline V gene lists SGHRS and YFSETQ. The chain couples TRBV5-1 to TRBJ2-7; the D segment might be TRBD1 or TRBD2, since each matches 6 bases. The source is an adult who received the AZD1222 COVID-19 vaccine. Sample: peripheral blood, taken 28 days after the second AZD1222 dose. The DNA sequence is TGCGCCAGCAGCCTCTTAGGGGGGTCCTACGAGCAGTACTTC. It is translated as CASSLLGGSYEQYF.